This TCR beta chain was obtained from a study of T-cell reconstitution after alpha-beta-depleted transplantation in children. This clonotype was counted a few times. Antigen unknown. Study-wide findings and caveats: One year post-transplant, T-cell counts and diversity were largely derived from T cells produced anew.

CDR3 length: 13 residues. With 1 base removed from V and 10 bases from J, the gap between germline ends came to 11 bases. CDR1 is SEHNR and CDR2 is FQNEAQ in the germline V gene (reference sequence). TCRbeta library construction was performed incorporating unique molecular identifiers. TCRdb re-called the PCR reads with MiXCR, one entry per CDR3 protein. The sample carries roughly 220,000 distinct CDR3 sequences, roughly 9.1% recorded once. Sample: PBMCs, mostly from graft donor cells, taken 360 days after TCRalphabeta/CD19-depleted stem cell transplant. This sequence joins TRBV7-9 and TRBJ2-1; D is ambiguous. The sequence derives from a male patient aged 2 to 9 who had a stem cell transplant for acute myeloid leukemia, so the T cells may come from the graft donor. CDR3 residues: CASSLVVQPEQFF. CDR3 sequence (DNA): TGTGCCAGCAGCTTAGTGGTTCAACCCGAGCAGTTCTTC.